This entry describes one TCR beta chain. Antigen specificity is unknown. The sample is drawn from a study of T-cell reconstitution after alpha-beta-depleted transplantation in children. Overall study findings and caveats: Reportedly, roughly two months post-transplant, alpha-beta T cells arose from several hundred expanded graft clones. It was surviving recipient T cells and thymic progenitors that gave some patients high TCRbeta diversity at day 60. Newly produced T cells mostly provided counts and TCRbeta diversity after one year, as hyperexpanded clones declined.

This sample's TCRbeta library carried unique molecular identifier barcodes. Each CDR3 protein is one row after TCRdb ran MiXCR on the PCR reads. In the table there are over 450,000 distinct CDR3 sequences, under 12% of which are singletons. The germline gives CDR1 SGHDT, CDR2 YYEEEE. V lost 1 base to trimming and J lost 7 bases; unmatched junction nucleotides: 2. The CDR3 is made up of 13 amino acids. Sequencing was performed on PBMCs, taken before TCRalphabeta/CD19-depleted stem cell transplant. This TCR was sampled from a child under 10 years old with inherited bone marrow failure, due to receive a stem cell transplant. The rearrangement uses TRBV5-6 and TRBJ2-4; 7 nucleotides agree with TRBD2. CDR3 loop: CASSLKGGNIQYF. CDR3 DNA: TGTGCCAGCAGCTTGAAGGGAGGGAACATTCAGTACTTC.